These 2 T cell receptor beta chains were sequenced from one sample in a study of T cells in Graves' hyperthyroidism and ophthalmopathy. It was RNA transcripts that yielded the amplified TCR beta CDR3 regions. Researchers ran a first-round RT-PCR on the TCR CDR3 using the HTBI primer set. TCRdb re-called the multiplex PCR reads with MiXCR, one entry per CDR3 protein. This table holds 45,000 to 55,000 distinct CDR3 sequences, approximately 50% found once. Sequencing was done on a sample of peripheral blood or thyroid tissue (not recorded which). The receptors derive from a man between 18 and 29 years old with Graves' hyperthyroidism.

This clonotype has at least ten counts. V gene TRBV6-1 combines with J gene TRBJ2-3; TRBD1 might be the D (6 bases). This CDR3 spans 15 amino acids. CDR1 and CDR2 (germline): MNHNS, SASEGT. Trimming left V 7 bases short and J 0 bases short, with 14 bases between. The CDR3 sequence is CASNLGQTSTDTQYF. CDR3 DNA sequence: TGTGCCAGCAATCTAGGACAGACTAGCACAGATACGCAGTATTTT.

The chain links TRBV20-1 to TRBJ2-5; 11 bases match TRBD2. The junction had 14 bases not matched to a gene; V was cut back by 3 bases and J by 5 bases. Germline lookup yields CDR1 DFQATT and CDR2 SNEGSKA (reference sequence). This CDR3 is 17 amino acids long. The CDR3 region has the DNA TGCAGTGCTAGCGGTGGACTAGCGGGTGCAGCAGGGGAGACCCAGTACTTC. Translating it yields CSASGGLAGAAGETQYF.